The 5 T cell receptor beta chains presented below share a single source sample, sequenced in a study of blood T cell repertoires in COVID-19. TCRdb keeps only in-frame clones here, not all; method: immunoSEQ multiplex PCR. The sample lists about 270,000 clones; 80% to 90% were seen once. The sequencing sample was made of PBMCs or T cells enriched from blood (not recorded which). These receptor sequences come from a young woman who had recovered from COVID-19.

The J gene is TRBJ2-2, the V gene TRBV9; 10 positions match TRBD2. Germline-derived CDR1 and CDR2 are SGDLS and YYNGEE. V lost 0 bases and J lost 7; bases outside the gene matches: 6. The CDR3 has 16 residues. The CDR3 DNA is TGTGCCAGCAGCGTAGGCAGCGGGGGGGCAGACGGGGAGCTGTTTTTT. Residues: CASSVGSGGADGELFF. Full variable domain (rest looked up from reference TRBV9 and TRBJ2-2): DSGVTQTPKHLITATGQRVTLRCSPRSGDLSVYWYQQSLDQGLQFLIQYYNGEERAKGNILERFSAQQFPDLHSELNLSSLELGDSALYFCASSVGSGGADGELFFGEGSRLTVL.

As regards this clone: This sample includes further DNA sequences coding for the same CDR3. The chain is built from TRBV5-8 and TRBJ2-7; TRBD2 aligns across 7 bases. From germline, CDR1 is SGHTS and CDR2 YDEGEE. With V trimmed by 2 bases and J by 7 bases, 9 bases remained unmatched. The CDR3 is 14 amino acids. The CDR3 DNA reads TGTGCCAGCAGCTTTTCGGGAGGCGCGGGGGAGCAGTACTTC. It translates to CASSFSGGAGEQYF.

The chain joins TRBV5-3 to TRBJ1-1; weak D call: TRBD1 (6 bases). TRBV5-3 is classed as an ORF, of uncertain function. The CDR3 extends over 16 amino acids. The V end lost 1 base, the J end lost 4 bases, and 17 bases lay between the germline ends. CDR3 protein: CARSLMTGVPCTEAFF. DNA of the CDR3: TGTGCCAGAAGCTTGATGACAGGAGTCCCGTGCACTGAAGCTTTCTTT.

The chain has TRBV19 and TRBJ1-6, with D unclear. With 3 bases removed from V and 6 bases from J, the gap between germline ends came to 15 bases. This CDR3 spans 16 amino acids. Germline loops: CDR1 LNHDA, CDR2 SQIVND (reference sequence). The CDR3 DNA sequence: TGTGCCAGTAGTATGCGGGCAAATCTCGTTAATTCACCCCTCCACTTT. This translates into CASSMRANLVNSPLHF.

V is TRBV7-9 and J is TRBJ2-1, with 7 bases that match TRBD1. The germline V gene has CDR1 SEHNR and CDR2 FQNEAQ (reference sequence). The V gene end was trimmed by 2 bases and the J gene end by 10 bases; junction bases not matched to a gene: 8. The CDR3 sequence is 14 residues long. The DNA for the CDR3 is TGTGCCAGCAGCTTAAGCCAGGGGGTAGGGGAGCAGTTCTTC. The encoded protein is CASSLSQGVGEQFF. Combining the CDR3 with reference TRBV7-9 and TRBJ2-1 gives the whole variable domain DTGVSQNPRHKITKRGQNVTFRCDPISEHNRLYWYRQTLGQGPEFLTYFQNEAQLEKSRLLSDRFSAERPKGSFSTLEIQRTEQGDSAMYLCASSLSQGVGEQFFGPGTRLTVL.